This T cell receptor beta chain was sequenced in a study of PD-1 blockade in classical Hodgkin lymphoma. General study findings and limits: Healthy donors were reported to have higher baseline TCR diversity than newly diagnosed patients.

Assay used: immunoSEQ multiplex PCR; TCRdb lists only in-frame clones, some missing. The top ten clones hold 0.22% of a sample with about 35,000 clones, more than 85% of them seen once. The time point here: newly diagnosed, previously untreated cHL patient sample. Using magnetic negative selection, the CD4+ T cells were separated out of thawed PBMCs. As a comparison, the study used PBMCs from newly diagnosed, untreated classical Hodgkin lymphoma. V trimming: 5 bases; J trimming: 3 bases; junction bases outside the gene matches: 3. There are 14 residues in the CDR3. The germline V gene has CDR1 SNHLY and CDR2 FYNNEI. In regard to this clone: The antigen is not known.

This clonotype was sampled from a human donor with classical Hodgkin lymphoma. Material: CD4+ T cells from blood. The V gene is TRBV2, the J gene TRBJ2-3; TRBD1 matches at 9 bases. CDR3 in DNA: TGTGCCAGCAGTCACAGGGGGCCAACAGATACGCAGTATTTT. Protein product: CASSHRGPTDTQYF.